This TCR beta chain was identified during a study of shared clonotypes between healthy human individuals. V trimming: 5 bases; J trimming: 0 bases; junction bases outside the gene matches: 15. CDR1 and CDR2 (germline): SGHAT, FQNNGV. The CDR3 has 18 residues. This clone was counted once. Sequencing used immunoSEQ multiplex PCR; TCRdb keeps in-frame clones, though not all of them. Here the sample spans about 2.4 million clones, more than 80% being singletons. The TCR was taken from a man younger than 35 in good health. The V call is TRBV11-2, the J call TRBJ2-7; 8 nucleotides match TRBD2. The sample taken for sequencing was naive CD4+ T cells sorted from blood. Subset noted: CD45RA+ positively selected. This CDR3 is CASSLITPSGLSSYEQYF. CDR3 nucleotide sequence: TGTGCCAGCAGCCTCATCACTCCTAGCGGGCTGAGCTCCTACGAGCAGTACTTC.